The TCR beta chain described here comes from a study of shared clonotypes between healthy human individuals (dated by TCRdb to 2020 to 2021). Background for the entire study: A couple of women and a few men aged 18 to 49 years were included in the cohort. For each donor, CD4 naive and CD4 memory were each given three plates, CD8 naive was given two plates, and CD8 memory was given one plate. To estimate repertoire size and how much clonotypes are shared between individuals, the study performed deep sequencing of blood TCR repertoires from about five healthy adults. To increase sequencing depth and limit assay-specific biases, different laboratories used diverse techniques to prepare libraries and sequence TCR repertoires. Each donor's leukapheresis produced roughly between about 0.85 and 10 billion PBMCs. Study-level results and caveats: Rarefaction of sorted-subset datasets indicated incomplete sequencing despite the large sequencing depth. When a handful of donors were compared, the shared fraction of clonotypes was around 5.1% for naive CD4, approximately 3.3% for naive CD8, 2% to 2.5% for memory CD4, and around 0.37% for memory CD8. Only blood was sampled, and tissue TCR repertoires likely differ from those in blood. The small number of donors limited the genetic and exposure-history diversity represented. Compared with non-shared clonotypes, the clonotypes found in all four sorted-subset donors had higher generation probabilities. Larger estimated clonotype richness was generally found for naive subsets than for memory subsets. Pairwise subsampling indicated that sequencing depth was expected to affect the degree of clonotype sharing among donors.

CD8 naive samples were CD45RO-negative cells positively selected for CCR7, giving a CD45RA+CCR7+ population that excluded TemRA cells. Donors were healthy HIV-negative adults with no recently reported acute infections or vaccinations. Every donor was a Caucasian adult living in Nashville, Tennessee, USA. Blood was obtained by leukapheresis, after which PBMCs were separated by Ficoll-Histopaque density gradient centrifugation and cryopreserved in liquid nitrogen vapor phase. Purity and quantity of every magnetically sorted T cell population were checked by analytical flow cytometry. Each sorted fraction had its genomic DNA isolated and then quantified by UV absorbance on a Nanodrop 2000c. This clone came up once. Its antigen is currently not known. Per-base qualities were not stored, and no clone one base away is much larger. Counted from cysteine to phenylalanine, this CDR3 has 19 amino acids. Solely the CDR3 DNA is kept, with 57 bases framed from the first base. In the germline V gene, CDR1 corresponds to SGHRS and CDR2 to YFSETQ. V lost 0 bases and J lost 1 base; the stretch between them is 22 bases long.

Using the deep immunoSEQ assay, multiplex PCR amplified TCR CDR3 regions from genomic DNA. Extracted genomic DNA from each cell subset was distributed evenly across all wells of several immunoSEQ 96-well plates, and each plate was treated as a replicate. For sorted subsets, approximately 0.2 ug of genomic DNA, equivalent to some 30,000 T cell genomes, went into each replicate PCR. Purified libraries were measured with a Qubit 3.0 fluorometer, size-checked on a Bioanalyzer 2100, and measured again with the KAPA Library Quantification kit. Each immunoSEQ 96-well plate was sequenced on its own single-read 150-cycle Illumina NextSeq 550 flow cell. On the authors' methods: Because only junctional sequences without quality scores were contained in the immunoSEQ output, filtering matching that applied to full-length reads could not be performed. Sequences were annotated with PyIR, a Python wrapper for IgBLAST v1.9, using IMGT germline references to assign V/J genes and CDR3. Any read was removed if the V/J assignment was weak (E-value above 1e-6), the CDR3 was missing, or the read contained stop codons, out-of-frame junctions, or ambiguous translated residues. V3J clonotypes were defined as sequences sharing an identical inferred V gene, J gene, and CDR3 amino acid sequence. Percentage overlap between repertoires was calculated by dividing the number of shared unique clonotypes by the size of the smaller repertoire. RTK rarefaction, the Chao1 estimator, and Recon v2.1 estimates of unobserved clonotypes were used to assess repertoire richness. Generation probabilities were computed with OLGA for all TCRbeta clonotypes obtained by the gDNA method from several donors. Sourced from immuneACCESS, this table was stored by TCRdb with only in-frame sequences that have V and J called. A share of the clones is absent; for the studies checked, an unresolved V gene accounts for under half, and the remainder has no known explanation. The V and J calls and clone size are taken from that table; D and trimming were inferred from the DNA. The sample has roughly 2,000,000 clones on record, approximately 94% of them singletons. Of the sample, 1% to 1.5% is held by the ten largest clones.

The receptor comes from a man in his late teens or twenties in good health. The receptor chain draws on TRBV5-1 and TRBJ1-2; confidence is insufficient to name the D gene. The sample was naive CD8+ T cells sorted from blood. In the paper's terms, the cell subset or site label means: CD45RA+CCR7+. The CDR3 reads as follows: CASSLEGWQATTVNYGYTF. The DNA sequence reads TGCGCCAGCAGCTTGGAAGGTTGGCAGGCGACTACGGTTAACTATGGCTACACCTTC.